The clone carrying this T cell receptor beta chain showed up many times. Its target is not known. Time point in this sample: newly diagnosed GD, antithyroid drugs for less than 3 months. Following extraction of RNA from PBMCs, that RNA was used to make the TCR library. These data come from a study of regulatory T cells in long-lasting Graves disease. Overall study findings and caveats: With persistent disease, TRBV28, TRBJ1-2 and TRBJ2-5 were the favored segments.

iRepertoire HTBI primers and Arm-PCR of CDR3 regions built TCR beta libraries. TCRdb ran MiXCR on the multiplex PCR reads and lists one entry per CDR3 protein. The data contain a few hundred thousand distinct CDR3 sequences, roughly 10% of them singletons. The CDR3 is 13 residues long. From germline, CDR1 is GTSNPN and CDR2 SVGIG (reference sequence). V was pared by 5 bases and J by 0 bases, with 8 bases between. This sample also appeared in a second study, on T cells in Graves' hyperthyroidism and ophthalmopathy.

The rearrangement joins TRBV30 to TRBJ1-5; no definite D call. Here the sequenced sample was peripheral blood mononuclear cells (PBMCs), taken at new diagnosis, from a patient treated with antithyroid drugs. This TCR derives from a woman younger than 35 with Graves disease. CDR3 coding DNA: TGTGCCTGGTCTAAGCATAGCAATCAGCCCCAGCATTTT. It is translated as CAWSKHSNQPQHF.